This T cell receptor beta chain was sequenced during a study of T cell responses to AZD1222 COVID-19 vaccine. Whole-study findings and limits: Mostly white British, mostly female donors; authors suggested clonal diversity may be underestimated. Spike-specific TCR repertoires showed rising breadth and depth after two AZD1222 doses.

Sequencing was performed with immunoSEQ multiplex PCR; in TCRdb, only in-frame clones are kept and a portion is missing. The data show some 65,000 clones, 79% seen once. V lost 6 bases, J lost 4 bases, and 9 bases lay in between. This CDR3 is built from 12 residues. The table lists this clone with a few counts. What it binds is unknown. The source is an adult in good health. Material: peripheral blood, obtained on day 0 of MenACWY control vaccination. J is TRBJ1-2 and V is TRBV12-3 or TRBV12-4; D possibly corresponds to TRBD1 (5 bases). CDR3 amino acids: CASRGDPYGYTF. The CDR3 bases are TGTGCCAGCAGGGGGGATCCCTATGGCTACACCTTC.